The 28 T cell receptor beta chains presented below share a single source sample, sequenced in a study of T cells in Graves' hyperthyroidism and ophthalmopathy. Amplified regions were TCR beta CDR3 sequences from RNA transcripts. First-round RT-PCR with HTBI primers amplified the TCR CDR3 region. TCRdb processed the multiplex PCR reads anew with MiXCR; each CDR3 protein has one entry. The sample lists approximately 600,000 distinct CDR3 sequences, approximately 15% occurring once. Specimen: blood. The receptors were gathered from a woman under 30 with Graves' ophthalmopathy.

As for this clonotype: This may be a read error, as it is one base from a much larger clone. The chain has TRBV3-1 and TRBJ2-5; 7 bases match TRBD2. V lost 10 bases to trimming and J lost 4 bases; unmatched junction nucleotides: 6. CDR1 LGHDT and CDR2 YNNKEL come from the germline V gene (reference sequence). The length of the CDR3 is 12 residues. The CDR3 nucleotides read TGTGCCAACCTGGGGGGGAGAGAGACCCAGTACTTC. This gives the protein CANLGGRETQYF.

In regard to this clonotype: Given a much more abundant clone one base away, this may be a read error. CDR3 sequence reads: CSVNAPNLKGGYTF. Written as DNA, the CDR3 is TGCAGCGTTAATGCCCCGAACCTTAAAGGTGGCTACACCTTC. The chain combines TRBV29-1 with TRBJ1-2; D gene uncertain. Trimming took 5 bases from V and 7 from J, leaving 20 bases between them. The CDR3 has 14 amino acids. Per germline, CDR1 SQVTM and CDR2 ANQGSEA.

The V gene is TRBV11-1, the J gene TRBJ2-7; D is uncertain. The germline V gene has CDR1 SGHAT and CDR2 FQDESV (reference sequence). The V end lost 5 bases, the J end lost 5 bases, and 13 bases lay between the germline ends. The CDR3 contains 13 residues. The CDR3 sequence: CASSRKNRDEQYF. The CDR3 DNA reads TGTGCCAGCAGCCGAAAAAATCGGGACGAGCAGTACTTC.

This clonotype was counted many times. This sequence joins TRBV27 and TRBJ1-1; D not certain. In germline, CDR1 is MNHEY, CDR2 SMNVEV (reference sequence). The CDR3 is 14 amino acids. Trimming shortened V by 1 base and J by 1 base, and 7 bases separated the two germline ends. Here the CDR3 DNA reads TGTGCCAGCAGTTTATTCCGGGGGAACACTGAAGCTTTCTTT. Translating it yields CASSLFRGNTEAFF.

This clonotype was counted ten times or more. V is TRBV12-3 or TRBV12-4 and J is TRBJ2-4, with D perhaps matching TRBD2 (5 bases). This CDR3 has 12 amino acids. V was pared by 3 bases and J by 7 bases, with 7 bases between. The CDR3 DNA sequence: TGTGCCAGCAGTTTTTCGGGGAACATTCAGTACTTC. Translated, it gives CASSFSGNIQYF.

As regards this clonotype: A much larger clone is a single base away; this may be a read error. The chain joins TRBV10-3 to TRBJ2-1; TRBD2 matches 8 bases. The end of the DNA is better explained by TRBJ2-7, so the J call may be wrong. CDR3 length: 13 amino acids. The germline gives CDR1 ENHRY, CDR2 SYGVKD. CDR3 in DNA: TGTGCCATCAGACTAGCGGAGTACAATGAGCAGTACTTC. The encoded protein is CAIRLAEYNEQYF.

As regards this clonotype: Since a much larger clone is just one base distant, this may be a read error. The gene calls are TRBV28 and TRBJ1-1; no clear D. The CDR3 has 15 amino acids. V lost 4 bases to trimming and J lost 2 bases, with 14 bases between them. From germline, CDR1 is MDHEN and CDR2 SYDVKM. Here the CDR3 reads CASSSLGRGNTEAFF. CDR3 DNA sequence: TGTGCCAGCAGTTCCCTCGGACGGGGAAACACTGAAGCTTTCTTT.

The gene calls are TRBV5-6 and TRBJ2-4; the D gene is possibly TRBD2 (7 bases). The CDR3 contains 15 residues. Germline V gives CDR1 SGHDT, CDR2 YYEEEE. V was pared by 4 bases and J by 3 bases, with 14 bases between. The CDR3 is CASSQGGVSKNIQYF. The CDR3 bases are TGTGCCAGCAGCCAAGGGGGGGTTAGCAAAAACATTCAGTACTTC. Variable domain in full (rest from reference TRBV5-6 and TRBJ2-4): DAGVTQSPTHLIKTRGQQVTLRCSPKSGHDTVSWYQQALGQGPQFIFQYYEEEERQRGNFPDRFSGHQFPNYSSELNVNALLLGDSALYLCASSQGGVSKNIQYFGAGTRLSVL.

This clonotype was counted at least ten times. The CDR3 DNA reads TGTGCCAGCAGCTTAGATTACAGTCGGCAAGAGACCCAGTACTTC. It encodes CASSLDYSRQETQYF. The gene calls are TRBV11-2 and TRBJ2-5; D is unclear. V was shortened by 0 bases and J by 2 bases, with 10 bases between the two germline ends. The CDR3 covers 15 residues. Germline V gives CDR1 SGHAT, CDR2 FQNNGV.

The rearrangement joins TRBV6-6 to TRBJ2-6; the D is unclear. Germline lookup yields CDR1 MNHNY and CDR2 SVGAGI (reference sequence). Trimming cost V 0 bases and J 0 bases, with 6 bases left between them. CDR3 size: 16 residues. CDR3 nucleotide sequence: TGTGCCAGCAGTTACTCGTATATCTCTGGGGCCAACGTCCTGACTTTC. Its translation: CASSYSYISGANVLTF.

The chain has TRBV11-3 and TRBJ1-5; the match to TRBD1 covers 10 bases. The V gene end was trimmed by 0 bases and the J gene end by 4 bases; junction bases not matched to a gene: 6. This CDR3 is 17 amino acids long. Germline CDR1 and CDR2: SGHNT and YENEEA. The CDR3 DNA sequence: TGTGCCAGCAGCTTAGAGGGACAGGGGTCGGGGAATCAGCCCCAGCATTTT. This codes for CASSLEGQGSGNQPQHF.

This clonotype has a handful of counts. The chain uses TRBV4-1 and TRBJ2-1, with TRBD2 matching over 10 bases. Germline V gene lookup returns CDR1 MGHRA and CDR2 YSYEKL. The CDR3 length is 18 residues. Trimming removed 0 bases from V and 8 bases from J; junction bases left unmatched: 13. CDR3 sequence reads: CASSQDRGLAGDLDEQFF. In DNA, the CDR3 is TGCGCCAGCAGCCAAGATAGGGGGCTAGCGGGAGATTTGGATGAGCAGTTCTTC.

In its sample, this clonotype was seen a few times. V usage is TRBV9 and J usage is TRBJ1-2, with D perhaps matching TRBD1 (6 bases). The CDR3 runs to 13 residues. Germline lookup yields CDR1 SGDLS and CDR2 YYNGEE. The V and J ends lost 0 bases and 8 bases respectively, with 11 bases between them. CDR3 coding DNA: TGTGCCAGCAGCGTAGCAACAGGGTCCGGCTACACCTTC. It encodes CASSVATGSGYTF.

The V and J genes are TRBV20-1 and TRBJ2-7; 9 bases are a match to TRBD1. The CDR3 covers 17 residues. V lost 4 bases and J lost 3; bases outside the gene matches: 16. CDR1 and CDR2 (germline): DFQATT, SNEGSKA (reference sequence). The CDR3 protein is CSATAGTGTGTFYEQYF. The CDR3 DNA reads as TGCAGTGCTACGGCCGGCACCGGGACAGGGACTTTCTACGAGCAGTACTTC.

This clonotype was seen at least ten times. CDR3 loop: CSATPGDRGLYEQYF. The CDR3 DNA follows: TGCAGTGCTACCCCCGGGGACAGGGGGCTTTACGAGCAGTACTTC. The rearrangement links TRBV20-1 to TRBJ2-7, with TRBD1 matching 12 bases. Germline V gene data show CDR1 as DFQATT and CDR2 as SNEGSKA (reference sequence). J lost 4 bases, V lost 4 bases, and 8 bases had no gene match. The CDR3 sequence is 15 residues long.

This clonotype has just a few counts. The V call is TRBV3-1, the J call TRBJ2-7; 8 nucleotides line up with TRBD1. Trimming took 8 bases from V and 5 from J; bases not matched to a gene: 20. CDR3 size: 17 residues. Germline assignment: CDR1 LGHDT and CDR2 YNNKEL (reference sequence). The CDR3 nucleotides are TGTGCCAGCTCACCCGGACAGGGCCTTCTCGGGTGGGACGAGCAGTACTTC. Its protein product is CASSPGQGLLGWDEQYF.

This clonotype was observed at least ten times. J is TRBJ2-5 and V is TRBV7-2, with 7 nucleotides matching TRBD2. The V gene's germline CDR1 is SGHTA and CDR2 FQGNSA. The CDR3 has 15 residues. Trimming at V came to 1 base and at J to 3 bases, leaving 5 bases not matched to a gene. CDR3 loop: CASSLGPSGEETQYF. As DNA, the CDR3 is TGTGCCAGCAGCTTAGGACCTAGCGGAGAAGAGACCCAGTACTTC. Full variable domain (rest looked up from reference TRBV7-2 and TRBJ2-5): GAGVSQSPSNKVTEKGKDVELRCDPISGHTALYWYRQSLGQGLEFLIYFQGNSAPDKSGLPSDRFSAERTGGSVSTLTIQRTQQEDSAVYLCASSLGPSGEETQYFGPGTRLLVL.

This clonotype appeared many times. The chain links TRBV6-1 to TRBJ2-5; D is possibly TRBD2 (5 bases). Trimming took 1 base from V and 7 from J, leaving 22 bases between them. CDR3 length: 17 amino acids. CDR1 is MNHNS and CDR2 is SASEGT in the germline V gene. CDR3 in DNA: TGTGCCAGCAGTGAAGGGCGGGCGGGTTTGTGGTCGGCGACCCAGTACTTC. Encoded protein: CASSEGRAGLWSATQYF.

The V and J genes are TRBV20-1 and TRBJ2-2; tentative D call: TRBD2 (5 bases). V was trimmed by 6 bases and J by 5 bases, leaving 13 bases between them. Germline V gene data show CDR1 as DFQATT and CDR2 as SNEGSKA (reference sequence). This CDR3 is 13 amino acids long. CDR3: CSAQQTGTGELFF. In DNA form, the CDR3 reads TGCAGTGCCCAGCAGACGGGGACCGGGGAGCTGTTTTTT.

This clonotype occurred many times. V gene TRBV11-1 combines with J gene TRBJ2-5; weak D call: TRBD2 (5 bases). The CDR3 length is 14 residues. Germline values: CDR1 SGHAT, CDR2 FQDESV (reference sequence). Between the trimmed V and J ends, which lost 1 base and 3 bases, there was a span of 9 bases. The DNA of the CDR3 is TGTGCCAGCAGCTTAGACTGGGGAGAAGAGACCCAGTACTTC. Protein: CASSLDWGEETQYF.

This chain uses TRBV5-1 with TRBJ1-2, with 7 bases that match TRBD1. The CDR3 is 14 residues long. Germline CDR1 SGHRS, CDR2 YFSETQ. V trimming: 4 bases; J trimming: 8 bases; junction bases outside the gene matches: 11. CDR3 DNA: TGCGCCAGCAGCCTGGGGCAGGGGGTACTCGGCTACACCTTC. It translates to CASSLGQGVLGYTF.

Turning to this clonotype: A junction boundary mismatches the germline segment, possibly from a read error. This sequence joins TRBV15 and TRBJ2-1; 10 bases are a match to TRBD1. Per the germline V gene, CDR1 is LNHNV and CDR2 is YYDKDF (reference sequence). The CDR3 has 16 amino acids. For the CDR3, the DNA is TGTGCCACCAGCACCATCCCGGGACAGGGGAACAATGAGCAGCTCTTC. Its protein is CATSTIPGQGNNEQLF. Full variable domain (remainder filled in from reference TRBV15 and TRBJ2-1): DAMVIQNPRYQVTQFGKPVTLSCSQTLNHNVMYWYQQKSSQAPKLLFHYYDKDFNNEADTPDNFQSRRPNTSFCFLDIRSPGLGDTAMYLCATSTIPGQGNNEQLFGPGTRLTVL.

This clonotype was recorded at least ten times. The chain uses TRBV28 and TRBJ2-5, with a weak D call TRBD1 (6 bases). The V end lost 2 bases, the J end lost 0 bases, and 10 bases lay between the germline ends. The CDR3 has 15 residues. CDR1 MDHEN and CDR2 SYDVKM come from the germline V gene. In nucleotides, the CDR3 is TGTGCCAGCAGTTTAGGGGGCAGGGACCAAGAGACCCAGTACTTC. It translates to CASSLGGRDQETQYF.

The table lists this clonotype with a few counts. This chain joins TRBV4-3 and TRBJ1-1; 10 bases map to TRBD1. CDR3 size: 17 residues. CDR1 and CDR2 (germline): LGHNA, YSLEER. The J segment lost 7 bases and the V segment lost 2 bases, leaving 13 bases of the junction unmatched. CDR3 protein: CASSQYSPRQGANEAFF. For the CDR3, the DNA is TGCGCCAGCAGCCAATATAGCCCCAGACAGGGGGCGAATGAAGCTTTCTTT.

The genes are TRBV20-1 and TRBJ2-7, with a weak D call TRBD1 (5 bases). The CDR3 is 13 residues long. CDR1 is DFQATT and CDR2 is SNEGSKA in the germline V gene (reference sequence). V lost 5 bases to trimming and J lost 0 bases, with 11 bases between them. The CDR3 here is CSADDSYSYEQYF. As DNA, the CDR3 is TGCAGTGCTGATGACAGCTACTCCTACGAGCAGTACTTC.

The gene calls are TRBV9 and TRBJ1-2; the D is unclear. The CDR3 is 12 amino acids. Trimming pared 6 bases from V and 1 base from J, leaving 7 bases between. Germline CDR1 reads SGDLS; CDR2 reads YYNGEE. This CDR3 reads CASTRSNYGYTF. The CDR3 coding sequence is TGTGCCAGCACCCGCAGTAACTATGGCTACACCTTC. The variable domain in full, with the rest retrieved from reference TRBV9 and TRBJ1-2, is DSGVTQTPKHLITATGQRVTLRCSPRSGDLSVYWYQQSLDQGLQFLIQYYNGEERAKGNILERFSAQQFPDLHSELNLSSLELGDSALYFCASTRSNYGYTFGSGTRLTVV.

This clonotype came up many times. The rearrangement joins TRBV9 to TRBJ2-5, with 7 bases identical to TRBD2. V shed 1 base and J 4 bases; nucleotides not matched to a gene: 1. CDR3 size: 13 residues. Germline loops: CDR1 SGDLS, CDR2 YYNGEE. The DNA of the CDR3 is TGTGCCAGCAGCGTATCGGGGGGAGAGACCCAGTACTTC. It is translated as CASSVSGGETQYF.

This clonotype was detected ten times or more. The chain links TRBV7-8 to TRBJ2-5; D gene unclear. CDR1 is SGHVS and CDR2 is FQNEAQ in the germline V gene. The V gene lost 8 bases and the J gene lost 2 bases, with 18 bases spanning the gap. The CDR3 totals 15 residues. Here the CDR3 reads CASRANAGPQETQYF. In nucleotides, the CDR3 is TGTGCCAGCCGAGCCAATGCCGGGCCTCAAGAGACCCAGTACTTC.